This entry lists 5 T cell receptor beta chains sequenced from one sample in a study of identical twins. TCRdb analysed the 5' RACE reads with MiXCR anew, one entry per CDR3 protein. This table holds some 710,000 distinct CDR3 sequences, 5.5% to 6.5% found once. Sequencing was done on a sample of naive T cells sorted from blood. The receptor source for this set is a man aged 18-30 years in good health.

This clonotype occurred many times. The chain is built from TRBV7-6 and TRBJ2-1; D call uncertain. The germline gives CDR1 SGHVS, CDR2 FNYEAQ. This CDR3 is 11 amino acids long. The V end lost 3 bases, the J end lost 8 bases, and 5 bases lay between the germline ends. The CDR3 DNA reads TGTGCCAGCAGCTTTAGGGATGAGCAGTTCTTC. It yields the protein CASSFRDEQFF.

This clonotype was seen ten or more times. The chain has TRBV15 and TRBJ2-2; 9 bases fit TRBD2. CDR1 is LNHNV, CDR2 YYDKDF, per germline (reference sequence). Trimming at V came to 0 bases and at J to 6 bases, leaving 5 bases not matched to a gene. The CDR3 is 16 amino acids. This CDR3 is CATSRDVIAGAGELFF. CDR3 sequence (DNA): TGTGCCACCAGCAGAGATGTGATAGCGGGAGCCGGGGAGCTGTTTTTT.

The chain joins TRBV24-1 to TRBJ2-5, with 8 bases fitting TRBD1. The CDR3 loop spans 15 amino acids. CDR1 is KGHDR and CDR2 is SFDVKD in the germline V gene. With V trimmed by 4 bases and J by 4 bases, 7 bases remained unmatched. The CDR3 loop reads CATSDRGQGRETQYF. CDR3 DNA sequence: TGTGCCACCAGTGACCGAGGACAGGGCAGAGAGACCCAGTACTTC.

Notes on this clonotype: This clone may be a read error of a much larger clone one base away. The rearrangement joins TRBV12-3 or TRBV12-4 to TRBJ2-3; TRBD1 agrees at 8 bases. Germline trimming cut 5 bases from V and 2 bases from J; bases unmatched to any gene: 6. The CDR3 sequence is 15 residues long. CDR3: CASSTWTGNTDTQYF. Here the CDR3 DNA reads TGTGCCAGCAGTACATGGACAGGGAACACAGATACGCAGTATTTT.

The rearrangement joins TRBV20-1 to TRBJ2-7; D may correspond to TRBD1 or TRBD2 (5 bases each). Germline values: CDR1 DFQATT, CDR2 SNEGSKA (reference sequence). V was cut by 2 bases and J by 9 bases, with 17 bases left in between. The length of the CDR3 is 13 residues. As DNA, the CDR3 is TGCAGTGCTAGACGGCCGGGAAGGGGTGGGCAGTACTTC. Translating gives CSARRPGRGGQYF.